Sequencing of this TCR beta chain was carried out in a study of patients and donors after allogeneic stem cell transplantation (dated by TCRdb to about 2020). The CDR3 has 16 amino acids, counting the end cysteine and phenylalanine. Only the CDR3 part of the read is kept: 48 bases, read in frame from the first base. This clonotype was observed a single time. This receptor's antigen is unknown. Base qualities are not provided; no much larger clone lies one nucleotide away. Evidence from a single read is weak. Library creation used RT-PCR. This sample was sequenced with a NextSeq 550. TCRdb trimmed public reads at Q25 via fastp, called clones via MiXCR and kept in-frame beta chains. Every CDR3 protein is listed once, alongside the most common genes and DNA of its rows. The sample table records about 200,000 distinct CDR3 sequences; over 30% of these occur just once. The ten largest clones represent roughly 12% of the sample.

The rearrangement combines TRBV21-1 with TRBJ1-6. TRBV21-1 is a recognized pseudogene. The receptor's source is a human donor who was either an allogeneic HSCT recipient or a stem cell or donor lymphocyte infusion donor (not recorded which). It is not recorded whose cells these are; they may come from a transplant donor. The material sequenced was blood, either unsorted or a sorted T cell fraction (not recorded which). The DNA reads as follows: TGTGCCAGCAGCACACGTAAGGTGGCGGGGTACTCACCCCTCCACTTT. This codes for CASSTRKVAGYSPLHF.